This record covers a single TCR beta chain. The data belong to a study of Ad26.COV2.S vaccination and SARS-CoV-2 variants. Treatment noted: over 15 received Ad26.COV2.S at low or high dose, single or two shots; several received placebo; per-sample allocation not given. Repertoires come from day 63 after the first vaccine or placebo injection. TCRdb's table, derived via immunoSEQ multiplex PCR, lists solely in-frame clones and lacks some. The sample carries 400,000 to 500,000 clones, 89% recorded once. CDR1 SGHVS and CDR2 FQNEAQ come from the germline V gene. V lost 5 bases to trimming and J lost 3 bases; unmatched junction nucleotides: 2. CDR3 size: 14 residues.

Specimen: peripheral blood, collected in a trial of Ad26.COV2.S vaccine versus placebo. The sequence was collected from a person between 18 and 60 years old who received the Ad26.COV2.S COVID-19 vaccine or a placebo. The V gene is TRBV7-8, the J gene TRBJ2-4, with TRBD1 matching over 9 bases. In DNA, the CDR3 is TGTGCCAGCAGCCCGACAGGGGGCAAAAACATTCAGTACTTC. Translation: CASSPTGGKNIQYF.